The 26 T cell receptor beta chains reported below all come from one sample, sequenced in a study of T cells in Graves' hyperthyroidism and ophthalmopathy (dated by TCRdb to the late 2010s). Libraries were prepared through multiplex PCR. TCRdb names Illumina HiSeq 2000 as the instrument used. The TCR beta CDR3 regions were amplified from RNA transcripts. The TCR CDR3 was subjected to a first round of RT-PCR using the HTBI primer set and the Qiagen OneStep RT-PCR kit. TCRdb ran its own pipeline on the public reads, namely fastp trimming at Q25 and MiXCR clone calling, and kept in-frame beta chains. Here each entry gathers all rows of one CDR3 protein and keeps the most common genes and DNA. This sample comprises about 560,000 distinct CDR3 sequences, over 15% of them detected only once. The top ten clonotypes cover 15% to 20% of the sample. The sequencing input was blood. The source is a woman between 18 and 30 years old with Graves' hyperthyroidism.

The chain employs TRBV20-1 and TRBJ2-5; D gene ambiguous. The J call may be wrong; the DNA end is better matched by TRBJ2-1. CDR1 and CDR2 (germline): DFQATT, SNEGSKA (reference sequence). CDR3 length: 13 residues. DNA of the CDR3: TGCAGTGCTAGTGCGTACTGGGTGGAGACCCAGTTCTTC. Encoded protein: CSASAYWVETQFF.

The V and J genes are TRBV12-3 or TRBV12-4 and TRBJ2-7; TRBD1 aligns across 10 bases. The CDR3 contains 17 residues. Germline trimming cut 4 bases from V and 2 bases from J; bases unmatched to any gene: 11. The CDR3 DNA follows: TGTGCCAGCAGTTCAGCGTGGTACGGGACAGGGGCCTACGAGCAGTACTTC. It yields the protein CASSSAWYGTGAYEQYF.

The CDR3 loop reads CASYQLGGGNTGELFF. CDR3 DNA sequence: TGTGCCAGTTACCAACTAGGTGGGGGAAACACCGGGGAGCTGTTTTTT. The chain employs TRBV27 and TRBJ2-2; D tentatively reads TRBD1 or TRBD2 (5 bases each). The germline CDR1 and CDR2 sequences are MNHEY and SMNVEV (reference sequence). CDR3 length: 16 residues. Trimming left V 9 bases short and J 2 bases short, with 19 bases between.

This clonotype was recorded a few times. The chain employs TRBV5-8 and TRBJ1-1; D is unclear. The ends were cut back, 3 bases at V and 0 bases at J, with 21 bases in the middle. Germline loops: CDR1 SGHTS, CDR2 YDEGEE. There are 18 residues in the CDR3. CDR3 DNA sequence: TGTGCCAGCAGCTCCTACCCCGGGGAGTCTTCCTTGAACACTGAAGCTTTCTTT. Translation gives CASSSYPGESSLNTEAFF.

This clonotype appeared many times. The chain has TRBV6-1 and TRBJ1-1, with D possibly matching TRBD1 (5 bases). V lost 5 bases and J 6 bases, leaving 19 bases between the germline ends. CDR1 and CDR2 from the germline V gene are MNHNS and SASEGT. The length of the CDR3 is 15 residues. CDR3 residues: CASSYEATRGAEAFF. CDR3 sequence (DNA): TGTGCCAGCAGTTACGAGGCCACCCGGGGGGCTGAAGCTTTCTTT.

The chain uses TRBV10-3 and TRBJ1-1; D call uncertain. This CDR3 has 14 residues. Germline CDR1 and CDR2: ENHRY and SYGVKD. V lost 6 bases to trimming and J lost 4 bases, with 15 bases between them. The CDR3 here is CAISLSSRGTEAFF. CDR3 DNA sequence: TGTGCCATCAGCCTGAGCTCCCGAGGCACTGAAGCTTTCTTT.

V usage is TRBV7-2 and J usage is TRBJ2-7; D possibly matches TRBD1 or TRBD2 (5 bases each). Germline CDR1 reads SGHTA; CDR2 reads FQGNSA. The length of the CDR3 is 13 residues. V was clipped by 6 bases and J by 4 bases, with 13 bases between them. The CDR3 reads CASRPRGGYEQYF. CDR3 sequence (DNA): TGTGCCAGCAGGCCGAGGGGCGGTTACGAGCAGTACTTC.

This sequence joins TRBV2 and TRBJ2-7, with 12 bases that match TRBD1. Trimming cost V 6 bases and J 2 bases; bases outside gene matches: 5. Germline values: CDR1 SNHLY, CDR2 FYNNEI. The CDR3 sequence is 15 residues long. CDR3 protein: CASRAGTGGPYEQYF. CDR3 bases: TGTGCCAGCAGAGCCGGGACAGGGGGCCCCTACGAGCAGTACTTC.

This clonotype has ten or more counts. The CDR3 DNA follows: TGTGCCAGCAGGATCCGACAGGGGCGGGACACTGAAGCTTTCTTT. Its translation: CASRIRQGRDTEAFF. The rearrangement uses TRBV6-2 or TRBV6-3 and TRBJ1-1, with TRBD1 matching 8 bases. CDR3 length: 15 amino acids. The germline V gene encodes CDR1 MNHEY and CDR2 SVGEGT. Unmatched junction bases numbered 9, after V lost 6 bases and J lost 3 bases.

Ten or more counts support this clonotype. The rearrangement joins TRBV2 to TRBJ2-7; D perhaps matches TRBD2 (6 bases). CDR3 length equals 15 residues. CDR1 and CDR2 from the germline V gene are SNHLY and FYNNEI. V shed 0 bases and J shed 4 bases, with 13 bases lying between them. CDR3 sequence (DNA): TGTGCCAGCAGTGAAGCGTGGGAGGTCGGGTACGAGCAGTACTTC. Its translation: CASSEAWEVGYEQYF.

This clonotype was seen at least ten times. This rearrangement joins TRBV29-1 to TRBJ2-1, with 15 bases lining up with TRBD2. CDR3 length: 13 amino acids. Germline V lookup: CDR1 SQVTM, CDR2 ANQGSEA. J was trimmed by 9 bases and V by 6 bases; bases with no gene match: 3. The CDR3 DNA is TGCAGCGTGGGGACTAGCGGGAGGCTTGAGCAGTTCTTC. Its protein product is CSVGTSGRLEQFF.

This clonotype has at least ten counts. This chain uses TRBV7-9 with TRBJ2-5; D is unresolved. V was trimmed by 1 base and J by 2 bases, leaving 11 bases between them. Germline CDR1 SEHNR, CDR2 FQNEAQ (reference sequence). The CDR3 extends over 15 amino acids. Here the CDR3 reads CASSLGVTEQETQYF. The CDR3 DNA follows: TGTGCCAGCAGCTTAGGGGTGACGGAGCAAGAGACCCAGTACTTC.

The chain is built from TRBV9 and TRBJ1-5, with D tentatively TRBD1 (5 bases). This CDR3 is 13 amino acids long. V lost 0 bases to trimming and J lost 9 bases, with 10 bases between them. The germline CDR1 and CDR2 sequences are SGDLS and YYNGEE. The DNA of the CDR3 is TGTGCCAGCAGCGTAGGAGGAGGGGCGCCCCAGCATTTT. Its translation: CASSVGGGAPQHF.

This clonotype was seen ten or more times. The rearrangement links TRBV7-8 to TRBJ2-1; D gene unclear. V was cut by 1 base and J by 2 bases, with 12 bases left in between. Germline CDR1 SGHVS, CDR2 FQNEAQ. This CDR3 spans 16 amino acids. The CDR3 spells CASSLDGGPPYNEQFF. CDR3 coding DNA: TGTGCCAGCAGCTTAGATGGCGGTCCACCCTACAATGAGCAGTTCTTC.

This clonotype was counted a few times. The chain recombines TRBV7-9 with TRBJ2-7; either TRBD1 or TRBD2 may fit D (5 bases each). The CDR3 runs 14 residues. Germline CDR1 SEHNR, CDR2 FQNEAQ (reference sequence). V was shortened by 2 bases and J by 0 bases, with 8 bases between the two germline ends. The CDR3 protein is CASSLRDASYEQYF. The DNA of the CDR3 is TGTGCCAGCAGCTTAAGGGACGCCTCCTACGAGCAGTACTTC.

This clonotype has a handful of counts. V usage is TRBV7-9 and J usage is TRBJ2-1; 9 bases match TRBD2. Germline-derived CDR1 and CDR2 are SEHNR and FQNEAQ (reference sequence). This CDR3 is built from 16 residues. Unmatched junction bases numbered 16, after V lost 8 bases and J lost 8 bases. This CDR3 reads CASLQTSGRNYDEQFF. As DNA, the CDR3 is TGTGCCAGCTTACAGACTAGCGGACGAAATTATGATGAGCAGTTCTTC.

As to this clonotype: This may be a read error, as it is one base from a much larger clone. The DNA for the CDR3 is TGTGCCAGCAGCCCGGAACAGAGTAATGAAAAACTGTTTTTT. This codes for CASSPEQSNEKLFF. The rearrangement uses TRBV12-3 or TRBV12-4 and TRBJ1-4, with D hard to call. Trimming pared 6 bases from V and 4 bases from J, leaving 12 bases between. The CDR3 covers 14 residues.

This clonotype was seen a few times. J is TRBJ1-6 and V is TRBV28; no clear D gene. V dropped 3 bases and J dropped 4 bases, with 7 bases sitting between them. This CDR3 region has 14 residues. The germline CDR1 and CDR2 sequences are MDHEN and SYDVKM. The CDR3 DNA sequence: TGTGCCAGCAGTTTCAACCCTTATAATTCACCCCTCCACTTT. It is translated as CASSFNPYNSPLHF. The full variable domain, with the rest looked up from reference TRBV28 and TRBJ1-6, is DVKVTQSSRYLVKRTGEKVFLECVQDMDHENMFWYRQDPGLGLRLIYFSYDVKMKEKGDIPEGYSVSREKKERFSLILESASTNQTSMYLCASSFNPYNSPLHFGNGTRLTVT.

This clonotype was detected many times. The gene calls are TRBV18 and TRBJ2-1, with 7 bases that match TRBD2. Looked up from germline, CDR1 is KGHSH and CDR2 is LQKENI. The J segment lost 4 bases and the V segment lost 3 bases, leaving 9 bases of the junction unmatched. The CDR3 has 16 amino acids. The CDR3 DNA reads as TGTGCCAGCTCACCGAAGGTAGCGGGTTTATACAATGAGCAGTTCTTC. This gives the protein CASSPKVAGLYNEQFF.

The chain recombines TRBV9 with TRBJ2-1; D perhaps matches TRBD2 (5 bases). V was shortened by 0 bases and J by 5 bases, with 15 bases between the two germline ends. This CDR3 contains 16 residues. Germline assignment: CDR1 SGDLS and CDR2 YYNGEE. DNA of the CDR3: TGTGCCAGCAGCGTAGGTGCTGGAAGACTAAACAATGAGCAGTTCTTC. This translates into CASSVGAGRLNNEQFF. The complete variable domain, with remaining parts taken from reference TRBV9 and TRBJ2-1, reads DSGVTQTPKHLITATGQRVTLRCSPRSGDLSVYWYQQSLDQGLQFLIQYYNGEERAKGNILERFSAQQFPDLHSELNLSSLELGDSALYFCASSVGAGRLNNEQFFGPGTRLTVL.

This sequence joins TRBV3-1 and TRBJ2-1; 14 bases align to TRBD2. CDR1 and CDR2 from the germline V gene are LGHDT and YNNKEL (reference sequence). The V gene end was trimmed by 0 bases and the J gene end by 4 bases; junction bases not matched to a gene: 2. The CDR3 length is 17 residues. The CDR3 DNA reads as TGTGCCAGCAGCCAAGATCGACTAGCGGGAGGGTACAATGAGCAGTTCTTC. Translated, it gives CASSQDRLAGGYNEQFF.

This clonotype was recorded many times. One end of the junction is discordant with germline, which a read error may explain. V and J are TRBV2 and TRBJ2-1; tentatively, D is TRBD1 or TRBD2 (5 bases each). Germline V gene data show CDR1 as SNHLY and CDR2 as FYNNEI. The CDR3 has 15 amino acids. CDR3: CASREGTTAYNEQFF. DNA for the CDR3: TGTGCCAGCAGGGAAGGGACCACCGCTTACAATGAGCAGTTCTTC.

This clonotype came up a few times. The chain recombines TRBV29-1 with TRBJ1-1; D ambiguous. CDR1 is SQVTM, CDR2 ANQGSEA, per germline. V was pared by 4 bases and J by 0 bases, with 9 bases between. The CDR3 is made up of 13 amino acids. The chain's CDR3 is CSVGWGVNTEAFF. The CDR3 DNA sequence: TGCAGCGTTGGGTGGGGAGTGAACACTGAAGCTTTCTTT.

In DNA form, the CDR3 reads TGCGCCAGCAGCTTGGCGGGAGGACCGAGCTCCTACGAGCAGTACTTC. It codes for CASSLAGGPSSYEQYF. V is TRBV5-1 and J is TRBJ2-7, with 7 nucleotides matching TRBD2. CDR3 length: 16 residues. The V segment lost 0 bases and the J segment 0 bases; nucleotides outside the gene matches: 6. Germline V CDR1 and CDR2: SGHRS, YFSETQ.

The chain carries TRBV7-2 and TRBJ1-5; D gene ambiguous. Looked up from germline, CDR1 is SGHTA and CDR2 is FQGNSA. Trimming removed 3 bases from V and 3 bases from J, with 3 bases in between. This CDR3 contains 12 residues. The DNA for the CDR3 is TGTGCCAGCAGCTTTAACAATCAGCCCCAGCATTTT. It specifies CASSFNNQPQHF. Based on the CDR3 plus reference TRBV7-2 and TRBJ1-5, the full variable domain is GAGVSQSPSNKVTEKGKDVELRCDPISGHTALYWYRQSLGQGLEFLIYFQGNSAPDKSGLPSDRFSAERTGGSVSTLTIQRTQQEDSAVYLCASSFNNQPQHFGDGTRLSIL.

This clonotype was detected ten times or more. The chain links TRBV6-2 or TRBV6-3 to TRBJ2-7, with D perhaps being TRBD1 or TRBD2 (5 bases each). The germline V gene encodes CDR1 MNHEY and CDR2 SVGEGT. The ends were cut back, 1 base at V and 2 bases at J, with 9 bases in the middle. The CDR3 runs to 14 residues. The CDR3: CASSYYGGPYEQYF. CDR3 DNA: TGTGCCAGCAGTTACTATGGGGGTCCCTACGAGCAGTACTTC.